This T cell receptor (beta chain) is drawn from a study of shared clonotypes between healthy human individuals. On this clone itself: Distinct nucleotide sequences in the sample also encode this CDR3.

Naive CD8 isolation took CD45RO-negative cells positively selected for CCR7 and excluded terminally differentiated effector memory CD45RA+ cells. The CDR3 sequence is 10 residues long. V was clipped by 2 bases and J by 5 bases, with 2 bases between them. The V gene's germline CDR1 is SGHTS and CDR2 YDEGEE. The data were produced by immunoSEQ multiplex PCR, yet TCRdb's version contains in-frame clones alone and is incomplete. This sample has roughly 1,800,000 clones, with over 85% found just once. The chain joins TRBV5-8 to TRBJ2-7; D is unclear. Sequenced sample: naive CD8+ T cells sorted from blood. The origin of this receptor is a man aged 18-30 years in good health. The CDR3 sequence: CASSFDEQYF. The CDR3, as DNA: TGTGCCAGCAGCTTTGACGAGCAGTACTTC.